This entry lists 12 T cell receptor beta chains sequenced from one sample in a study of T cell changes during pregnancy in multiple sclerosis. The table came from immunoSEQ multiplex PCR; TCRdb's copy has only in-frame clones and leaves some out. This table has 45,000 to 60,000 clones, approximately 92% appearing once. The input for sequencing was CD4+ T cells from peripheral blood mononuclear cells, taken in the third trimester of pregnancy. The source is a female donor with multiple sclerosis, enrolled in a pregnancy study.

This clone has just one count. The V call is TRBV18, the J call TRBJ1-2; D is possibly TRBD1 (5 bases). The germline gives CDR1 KGHSH, CDR2 LQKENI. V was pared by 6 bases and J by 6 bases, with 14 bases between. The CDR3 has 13 residues. CDR3 sequence: CASSQDTPHGYTF. CDR3 coding DNA: TGTGCCAGCTCGCAGGACACTCCACATGGCTACACCTTC.

The chain joins TRBV19 to TRBJ2-7; TRBD1 aligns across 7 bases. The germline V gene has CDR1 LNHDA and CDR2 SQIVND (reference sequence). This CDR3 region has 13 residues. Trimming removed 6 bases from V and 4 bases from J; junction bases left unmatched: 6. In DNA form, the CDR3 reads TGTGCCAGTAGGGACCGGGACAGATACGAGCAGTACTTC. This gives the protein CASRDRDRYEQYF.

The chain couples TRBV9 to TRBJ2-5, with a possible D match to TRBD2 (6 bases). V dropped 4 bases and J dropped 5 bases, with 15 bases sitting between them. Germline CDR1 is SGDLS and CDR2 is YYNGEE. The CDR3 runs to 14 residues. The CDR3 sequence is CASSRRPGEETQYF. The CDR3 DNA is TGTGCCAGCAGCCGACGACCGGGAGAGGAGACCCAGTACTTC.

The CDR3 DNA sequence: TGCGCCAGCACGAGCGGGCTGCGGCCTAGCACAGATACGCAGTATTTT. Translation: CASTSGLRPSTDTQYF. The genes are TRBV5-1 and TRBJ2-3; possible D gene TRBD2, 6 bases. This CDR3 is 16 amino acids long. V was clipped by 6 bases and J by 0 bases, with 17 bases between them. Looked up from germline, CDR1 is SGHRS and CDR2 is YFSETQ.

The rearrangement uses TRBV4-2 and TRBJ1-2, with D perhaps TRBD1 (5 bases). Germline V gene lookup returns CDR1 LGHNA and CDR2 YNFKEQ. V lost 1 base, J lost 5 bases, and 5 bases lay in between. The CDR3 extends over 12 amino acids. The CDR3 loop is CASSQGQYGYTF. The CDR3 DNA reads as TGTGCCAGCAGCCAAGGACAGTATGGCTACACCTTC.

This clone showed up just a few times. J is TRBJ1-6 and V is TRBV2, with a tentative D call TRBD1 (6 bases). This CDR3 comprises 15 residues. Germline V gives CDR1 SNHLY, CDR2 FYNNEI. Trimming took off 7 bases at V and 14 bases at J, with 24 bases between the two ends. The CDR3 region has the DNA TGTGCCAGCATTGGGGGCTCGGCAGGGGTGTTTACCCTCCACTTT. It codes for CASIGGSAGVFTLHF.

This chain connects TRBV5-1 to TRBJ1-1, with a weak D call TRBD1 (5 bases). The CDR3 is 14 residues long. The germline V and J ends were trimmed by 0 bases and 4 bases, with 10 bases remaining between them. Germline V gene lookup returns CDR1 SGHRS and CDR2 YFSETQ. The CDR3 loop reads CASSLGGVGTEAFF. In nucleotides, the CDR3 is TGCGCCAGCAGCTTGGGGGGGGTGGGCACTGAAGCTTTCTTT.

This clone was counted once. V gene TRBV7-9 combines with J gene TRBJ1-4; the D is unclear. V was clipped by 3 bases and J by 2 bases, with 10 bases between them. The CDR3 totals 15 residues. CDR1 and CDR2 from the germline V gene are SEHNR and FQNEAQ (reference sequence). The CDR3 DNA reads as TGTGCCAGCAGCTTTCCGGTGGTTACTAATGAAAAACTGTTTTTT. Amino acids: CASSFPVVTNEKLFF.

The DNA of the CDR3 is TGTGCCAGCAGCCCTAGCGGGGGGTGGAATGAGCAGTTCTTC. Translating gives CASSPSGGWNEQFF. The J gene is TRBJ2-1, the V gene TRBV7-3, with TRBD2 identical over 11 bases. Losses at the gene ends were 5 bases for V and 7 bases for J; bases not matched to a gene: 4. This CDR3 region has 14 residues. Germline V lookup: CDR1 SGHTA, CDR2 FQGTGA.

This clone appeared once. This chain joins TRBV6-5 and TRBJ2-7; 8 bases fit TRBD1. Germline CDR1 reads MNHEY; CDR2 reads SVGAGI. Trimming at V came to 6 bases and at J to 3 bases, leaving 4 bases not matched to a gene. The CDR3 totals 13 residues. CDR3 sequence: CASRAGTGYEQYF. CDR3 in DNA: TGTGCCAGCAGGGCCGGGACAGGCTACGAGCAGTACTTC.

The chain couples TRBV6-1 to TRBJ1-5; TRBD1 agrees at 8 bases. With 5 bases clipped from V and 2 bases from J, the junction kept 5 bases outside the gene matches. Looked up from germline, CDR1 is MNHNS and CDR2 is SASEGT. The CDR3 length is 15 residues. The CDR3 DNA follows: TGTGCCAGCAGTCTTGGACAGGGTGGCAATCAGCCCCAGCATTTT. Translation: CASSLGQGGNQPQHF.

The rearrangement uses TRBV11-2 and TRBJ2-7; TRBD1 matches at 7 bases. J lost 6 bases, V lost 6 bases, and 14 bases had no gene match. CDR1 is SGHAT and CDR2 is FQNNGV in the germline V gene. The CDR3 runs 15 residues. CDR3 coding DNA: TGTGCCAGCAGGTCGAGGGACAGTCCTCCGGGCGAGCAGTACTTC. Its protein is CASRSRDSPPGEQYF.